Sequencing of this T cell receptor beta chain was carried out in a study of spatial heterogeneity in lung cancer (dated by TCRdb to the late 2010s). In terms of the full investigation: Donors were over 60 patients with early-stage, untreated non-small cell lung cancer from the lung TRACERx cohort. In non-small cell lung cancer, the study quantitatively compared TCR alpha and beta repertoires across several tumor regions, matched nontumor lung, and blood. The study linked features of the TCR repertoire to counts of nonsynonymous mutations, which were determined by whole-exome sequencing of tumor tissue. In the raw uncorrected reads, each unique combination of TCR and UMI appeared more than ten times on average. Beta-chain transcripts were consistently detected in greater numbers than alpha-chain transcripts, which likely reflects a higher abundance of beta-chain transcripts. Both alpha and beta chains were TCR-sequenced in 210 or so tumor regions, some 64 matched nontumor lung samples and 56 PBMC samples obtained at surgery. Follow-up PBMC samples were sequenced whenever available, with a median time to follow-up of about 24 months after resection.

The paper's findings and limits, for the study overall: Only 11 to 15 patients were included in the comparisons of baseline and follow-up blood repertoires. Confirming at a functional level the hypothesis that regional TCRs recognize regional mutations was considered to require additional single-cell paired TCR alpha and beta sequencing. Ubiquitous expanded tumor TCRs were found in blood more often at tumor resection than at routine follow-up.

Receptors were amplified or captured by 5' RACE. This sample was sequenced with a NextSeq 500. In the TCR library protocol, a unique molecular identifier was attached to each TCR cDNA molecule so that PCR and sequencing errors could be corrected. As for the authors' bioinformatics: TCR identification, UMI-based error correction and CDR3 extraction were performed with Decombinator tools. TCRs above a frequency of 2 per 1,000, corresponding to the top 1% of the tumor frequency distribution, were defined as expanded. Renyi diversity was computed with the R vegan package after each repertoire had been subsampled 100 times to 5,000 TCRs. CDR3 similarity networks were built from amino acid triplet string-kernel similarity, connecting CDR3s with pairwise similarity above 0.82. The public sequencing data were trimmed at Q25 with fastp and processed into clonotypes with MiXCR by TCRdb, which kept only in-frame beta chains. When rows share a CDR3 protein, they turn into one entry using the most common DNA and genes. The V and J calls here are based on TCRdb, not the publication. This sample comprises about 52,000 distinct CDR3 sequences, under 8% of them detected only once. The leading ten clones occupy 35% of the sample.

The V end loses 4 bases and the J end loses 4 bases, and a stretch of 16 bases separates them. Via the germline V gene, CDR1 is SQVTM and CDR2 ANQGSEA. From cysteine to phenylalanine, the CDR3 is 14 amino acids long. Only CDR3 DNA is held: 42 bases, read in frame from base 1. Many counts were recorded for this clonotype. Its target antigen remains unknown. Base qualities are missing; no much larger clone stands one base away. The time point label for this specimen denotes: blood at routine non-recurrence follow-up after resection. For TCR sequencing, whole RNA was extracted from tumor and nontumor lung tissue, or from cryopreserved PBMC samples, and no cell sorting was done. Patients were selected for TCR sequencing only if sufficient RNA was available from at least two tumor regions.

This sample comprised PBMCs, obtained at follow-up. The clonotype originates from a female donor with early-stage non-small cell lung cancer. This receptor chain uses TRBV29-1 and TRBJ1-1, and the D gene may be TRBD1, 6 bases matching. The CDR3 protein is CSVGTPRGLTEAFF. The sequenced DNA is TGCAGCGTTGGAACCCCTCGGGGGCTCACTGAAGCTTTCTTT.